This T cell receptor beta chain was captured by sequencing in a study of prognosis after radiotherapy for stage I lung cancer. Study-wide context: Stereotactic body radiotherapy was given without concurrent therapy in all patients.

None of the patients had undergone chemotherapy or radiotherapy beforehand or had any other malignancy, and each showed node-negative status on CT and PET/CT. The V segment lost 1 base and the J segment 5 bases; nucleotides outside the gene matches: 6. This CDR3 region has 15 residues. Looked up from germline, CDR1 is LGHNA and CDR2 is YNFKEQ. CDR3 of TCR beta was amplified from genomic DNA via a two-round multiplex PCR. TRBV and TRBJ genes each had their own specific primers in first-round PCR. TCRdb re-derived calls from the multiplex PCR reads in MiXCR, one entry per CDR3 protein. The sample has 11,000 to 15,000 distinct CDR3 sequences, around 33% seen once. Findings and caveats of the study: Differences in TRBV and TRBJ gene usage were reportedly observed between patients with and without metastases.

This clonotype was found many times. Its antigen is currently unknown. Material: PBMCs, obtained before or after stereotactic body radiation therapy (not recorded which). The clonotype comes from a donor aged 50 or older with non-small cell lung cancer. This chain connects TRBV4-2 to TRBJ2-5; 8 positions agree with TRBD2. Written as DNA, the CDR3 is TGTGCCAGCAGCCAAGGGGTTGCGGGGGGTGAGACCCAGTACTTC. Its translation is CASSQGVAGGETQYF.